A selection of T cell receptor beta chains follows, all from one sample in a study of T cell repertoires in cytomegalovirus infection. No antigen has been identified for these receptors. Using its own MiXCR run on the reads, TCRdb lists one record per CDR3 protein. Of roughly 150,000 distinct CDR3 sequences in the sample, 20% to 25% were seen once. Sequencing was performed on CD8+ T cells from cultured PBMCs, taken from culture after CMV antigen stimulation. The source is a human donor in good health (CMV status not recorded). Some clones in this sample may be carry-over from other donors' samples. The CDR3 runs from the conserved cysteine through the conserved F or W. A D gene is named only where the DNA matches it firmly. Size tells how often a clone was seen (once, few, many) or the class of an expanded clone, and some rows leave it out.

j_call,clone_size,d_call,v_call,cdr3_aa,cdr3_nt
TRBJ2-2,few,-,TRBV5-8,CASSLLGIENTGELFF,TGTGCCAGCAGCTTGCTGGGGATCGAGAACACCGGGGAGCTGTTTTTT
TRBJ1-5,many,TRBD1,TRBV7-2,CASSLGETGTGVRLSNQPQHF,TGTGCCAGCAGCTTAGGGGAAACCGGGACAGGGGTACGACTTAGCAATCAGCCCCAGCATTTT
TRBJ1-2,-,-,TRBV7-9,CASSIYTAMGTNYGYTF,TGTGCCAGCAGCATATATACGGCCATGGGGACTAACTATGGCTACACCTTC
TRBJ1-2,few,-,TRBV20-1,CSARDQGIEGNYGYTF,TGCAGTGCTAGAGATCAAGGGATCGAGGGTAACTATGGCTACACCTTC
TRBJ2-3,-,-,TRBV12-3/TRBV12-4,CASSQLDKDTQYF,TGTGCCAGCAGTCAGTTAGATAAGGATACGCAGTATTTT
TRBJ2-7,few,-,TRBV2,CASSEQDTYEQYF,TGTGCCAGCAGTGAACAGGACACCTACGAGCAGTACTTC
TRBJ2-7,-,-,TRBV5-4,CASSLIRTSSYEQYF,TGTGCCAGCAGCTTGATACGTACGAGCTCCTACGAGCAGTACTTC
TRBJ1-5,few,TRBD1,TRBV12-3/TRBV12-4,CASSSDRDSNQPQHF,TGTGCCAGCAGCTCGGACAGGGATAGCAATCAGCCCCAGCATTTT
TRBJ2-4,few,-,TRBV6-2/TRBV6-3,CASSLAAKNIQYF,TGTGCCAGCAGTTTAGCGGCCAAAAACATTCAGTACTTC
TRBJ2-3,-,-,TRBV11-2,CASSFSTSTDTQYF,TGTGCCAGCAGCTTTAGTACTAGCACAGATACGCAGTATTTT
TRBJ2-1,-,-,TRBV25-1,CASSEGPVNEQFF,TGTGCCAGCAGTGAAGGACCCGTCAATGAGCAGTTCTTC
TRBJ2-1,few,TRBD2,TRBV7-9,CASSPASGRATNEQFF,TGTGCCAGCAGCCCAGCTAGCGGGAGGGCTACAAATGAGCAGTTCTTC
TRBJ2-7,few,-,TRBV12-3/TRBV12-4,CASSLKGPYEQYF,TGTGCCAGCAGTTTGAAGGGTCCCTACGAGCAGTACTTC
TRBJ2-7,few,-,TRBV4-3,CASSQVHGSYEQYF,TGCGCCAGCAGCCAGGTACACGGATCCTACGAGCAGTACTTC
TRBJ2-3,few,TRBD1,TRBV7-2,CASMGQGVLDTQYF,TGTGCCAGCATGGGACAGGGGGTTTTAGATACGCAGTATTTT
TRBJ2-1,-,-,TRBV6-2/TRBV6-3,CASSSSSPAARNEQFF,TGTGCCAGCAGTTCTTCCTCCCCCGCAGCTAGGAATGAGCAGTTCTTC
TRBJ2-7,-,-,TRBV7-2,CASSLPGDYEQYF,TGTGCCAGCAGCTTGCCAGGGGACTACGAGCAGTACTTC
TRBJ1-2,-,-,TRBV28,CASGIHGYTF,TGTGCCAGCGGTATTCATGGCTACACCTTC